The 6 T cell receptor beta chains listed next were all sequenced from one sample in a study of control samples from healthy donors and cancer patients. Data came from immunoSEQ multiplex PCR; TCRdb stores just in-frame clones and leaves some out. The sample shows approximately 180,000 clones, around 94% of them seen only once. Sequencing was done on a sample of blood. The receptors originated from a young woman in good health.

The chain carries TRBV19 and TRBJ2-7; 8 bases are shared with TRBD1. Germline values: CDR1 LNHDA, CDR2 SQIVND (reference sequence). Losses at the gene ends were 9 bases for V and 2 bases for J; bases not matched to a gene: 9. The CDR3 length is 14 residues. The CDR3 loop reads CASRPYRGTYEQYF. In nucleotides, the CDR3 is TGTGCCAGCCGACCCTACAGGGGGACCTACGAGCAGTACTTC.

The V call is TRBV10-3, the J call TRBJ1-5, with TRBD1 identical over 7 bases. V shed 3 bases and J 11 bases; nucleotides not matched to a gene: 4. The CDR3 has 12 residues. The germline CDR1 and CDR2 sequences are ENHRY and SYGVKD. CDR3 nucleotides: TGTGCCATCAGTGATACCAGGGGGGCCCAGCATTTT. Protein product: CAISDTRGAQHF.

The count of this clone is one. Written as DNA, the CDR3 is TGTGCCAGCAGCTTACAAGGGCCTGGCAATCAGCCCCAGCATTTT. It is translated as CASSLQGPGNQPQHF. V is TRBV7-9 and J is TRBJ1-5; D remains ambiguous. V was clipped by 2 bases and J by 2 bases, with 10 bases between them. Germline V gene sequence: CDR1 SEHNR, CDR2 FQNEAQ (reference sequence). CDR3 size: 15 residues.

The V gene is TRBV5-1, the J gene TRBJ2-7; D is unclear. This CDR3 contains 15 residues. Germline CDR1 reads SGHRS; CDR2 reads YFSETQ. The germline V and J ends were trimmed by 4 bases and 1 base, with 15 bases remaining between them. The CDR3 here is CASSTDSPLSYEQYF. The CDR3 DNA follows: TGCGCCAGCAGCACCGACTCCCCACTTTCCTACGAGCAGTACTTC.

This chain links TRBV12-3 or TRBV12-4 with TRBJ1-2; D not resolved. With 3 bases removed from V and 8 bases from J, the gap between germline ends came to 13 bases. The CDR3 has 13 amino acids. Here the CDR3 reads CASSLGQATGYTF. The CDR3 coding sequence is TGTGCCAGCAGTTTGGGCCAGGCAACGGGCTACACCTTC.

This rearrangement joins TRBV20-1 to TRBJ1-2; the D gene is possibly TRBD1 (5 bases). Germline V CDR1 and CDR2: DFQATT, SNEGSKA (reference sequence). The CDR3 length is 11 residues. Trimming pared 6 bases from V and 10 bases from J, leaving 15 bases between. CDR3 nucleotides: TGCAGTGCCCTCCGGCAGGGCCCCTACACCTTC. Amino acid sequence: CSALRQGPYTF.